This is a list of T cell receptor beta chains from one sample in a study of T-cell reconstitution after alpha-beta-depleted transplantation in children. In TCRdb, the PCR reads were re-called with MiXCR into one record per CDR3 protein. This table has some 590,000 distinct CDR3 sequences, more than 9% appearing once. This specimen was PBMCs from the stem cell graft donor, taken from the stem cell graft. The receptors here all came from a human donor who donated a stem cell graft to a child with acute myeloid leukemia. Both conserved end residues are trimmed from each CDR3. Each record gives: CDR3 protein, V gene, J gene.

CDR3 protein: ASSLEARSSYEQY
V gene: TRBV5-1
J gene: TRBJ2-7

CDR3 protein: ASSTGLAERGFSYEQY
V gene: TRBV27
J gene: TRBJ2-7

CDR3 protein: ASSRRGDLDLAKNIQY
V gene: TRBV11-2
J gene: TRBJ2-4

CDR3 protein: ASSFWSGQAEKLF
V gene: TRBV12-3/TRBV12-4
J gene: TRBJ1-4

CDR3 protein: ASSLGGTGGRYGYT
V gene: TRBV7-6
J gene: TRBJ1-2

CDR3 protein: SGGDRQETQY
V gene: TRBV29-1
J gene: TRBJ2-5

CDR3 protein: SVVAISYEQY
V gene: TRBV29-1
J gene: TRBJ2-7

CDR3 protein: SVGFGTVSNQPQH
V gene: TRBV20-1
J gene: TRBJ1-5

CDR3 protein: ASTYTSGTVTGELF
V gene: TRBV27
J gene: TRBJ2-2

CDR3 protein: SVLWRTTDEQF
V gene: TRBV29-1
J gene: TRBJ2-1

CDR3 protein: AWSVSRITGYGYT
V gene: TRBV30
J gene: TRBJ1-2

CDR3 protein: ASRGGSTDTQY
V gene: TRBV5-1
J gene: TRBJ2-3

CDR3 protein: ASSQILAGSTDTQY
V gene: TRBV5-1
J gene: TRBJ2-3

CDR3 protein: ASFRLAGLTYEQY
V gene: TRBV28
J gene: TRBJ2-7

CDR3 protein: SARESSGRISYNEQF
V gene: TRBV20-1
J gene: TRBJ2-1

CDR3 protein: ASSMGRQANEKLF
V gene: TRBV19
J gene: TRBJ1-4

CDR3 protein: ASSPQVQIYGYT
V gene: TRBV3-1
J gene: TRBJ1-2

CDR3 protein: ASRGTGTDYEQY
V gene: TRBV28
J gene: TRBJ2-7

CDR3 protein: ASHELNEQF
V gene: TRBV5-1
J gene: TRBJ2-1

CDR3 protein: SVKGEEQPQH
V gene: TRBV29-1
J gene: TRBJ1-5

CDR3 protein: SVLTGKYNEQF
V gene: TRBV29-1
J gene: TRBJ2-1

CDR3 protein: SVHGVGEVLGGQPQH
V gene: TRBV20-1
J gene: TRBJ1-5

CDR3 protein: SVGTDNEKLF
V gene: TRBV29-1
J gene: TRBJ1-4

CDR3 protein: ATSRDQGVGTDTQY
V gene: TRBV15
J gene: TRBJ2-3

CDR3 protein: SAPLAGGETQY
V gene: TRBV20-1
J gene: TRBJ2-5

CDR3 protein: ASSKGDADTQY
V gene: TRBV21-1
J gene: TRBJ2-3

CDR3 protein: SATATEGGHHEQY
V gene: TRBV20-1
J gene: TRBJ2-7